A selection of T cell receptor beta chains follows, all from one sample in a study of PD-1 blockade in classical Hodgkin lymphoma. Some clones are missing from TCRdb's copy, which holds only in-frame ones; the method was immunoSEQ multiplex PCR. Of 55,000 to 75,000 clones in the sample, 70% to 80% are singletons; the top ten hold approximately 9.9%. The input for sequencing was peripheral blood mononuclear cells (PBMCs), taken before the second cycle of nivolumab. All receptors derive from a human donor with classical Hodgkin lymphoma. CDR3s include the opening cysteine and the closing phenylalanine or tryptophan. A D gene is named only where the DNA matches it firmly. For some rows the clone size is stated as once, few or many, or as a class when expanded; others skip it.

TRBJ1-2	12	TRBV28	-	few	CASSIPGGGYTF	TGTGCCAGCAGTATCCCCGGGGGAGGCTACACCTTC
TRBJ2-2	16	TRBV15	TRBD1	-	CATSRGKGQFIGELFF	TGTGCCACCAGCAGAGGGAAGGGACAGTTCATCGGGGAGCTGTTTTTT
TRBJ2-5	13	TRBV6-1	-	-	CASSGTSLETQYF	TGTGCCAGCAGCGGAACTAGTTTAGAGACCCAGTACTTC
TRBJ2-6	14	TRBV7-9	-	few	CASSWASGANVLTF	TGTGCCAGCAGCTGGGCGTCTGGGGCCAACGTCCTGACTTTC
TRBJ1-2	17	TRBV29-1	-	-	CSVEDRFEGRYNYGYTF	TGCAGCGTTGAAGATCGATTTGAGGGGAGATATAACTATGGCTACACCTTC
TRBJ1-5	14	TRBV10-2	-	-	CASSSLDRNQPQHF	TGCGCCAGCAGTTCCCTCGACAGGAATCAGCCCCAGCATTTT
TRBJ2-2	14	TRBV27	-	-	CASRLGVNTGELFF	TGTGCCAGCAGACTAGGGGTCAACACCGGGGAGCTGTTTTTT
TRBJ2-1	12	TRBV11-2	TRBD2	-	CASSLAGNEQFF	TGTGCCAGCAGCCTAGCGGGTAATGAGCAGTTCTTC
TRBJ2-2	15	TRBV7-8	-	-	CASSLDIRGAGELFF	TGTGCCAGCAGCTTAGATATCAGGGGGGCCGGGGAGCTGTTTTTT
TRBJ2-7	13	TRBV5-4	-	once	CASSLVGEDEQYF	TGTGCCAGCAGCTTGGTGGGGGAGGACGAGCAGTACTTC
TRBJ2-3	15	TRBV5-1	-	-	CASSLDRASTDTQYF	TGCGCCAGCAGCTTGGACAGGGCTAGCACAGATACGCAGTATTTT
TRBJ2-2	14	TRBV7-3	TRBD2	-	CASSLGLAVGELFF	TGTGCCAGCAGCTTAGGACTAGCGGTCGGGGAGCTGTTTTTT
TRBJ1-1	14	TRBV7-9	-	many	CASSLGDLNTEAFF	TGTGCCAGCAGCTTAGGGGACTTGAACACTGAAGCTTTCTTT
TRBJ1-1	13	TRBV27	-	-	CASTADPRIPAFF	TGTGCCAGCACCGCGGACCCGCGAATCCCCGCTTTCTTT
TRBJ1-1	11	TRBV20-1	-	once	CSATRGPEAFF	TGCAGTGCTACCAGGGGCCCTGAAGCTTTCTTT
TRBJ1-1	11	TRBV28	-	-	CASSLGFEAFF	TGTGCCAGCAGCTTAGGGTTTGAAGCTTTCTTT
TRBJ2-1	13	TRBV6-4	TRBD2	-	CATSGGMNNEQFF	TGTGCCACTAGCGGGGGAATGAACAATGAGCAGTTCTTC
TRBJ2-7	14	TRBV18	-	-	CASSPSDQGGEQYF	TGTGCCAGCTCACCATCTGATCAGGGGGGCGAGCAGTACTTC
TRBJ2-2	14	TRBV6-1	-	few	CASSVQGRTGELFF	TGTGCCAGCAGTGTTCAGGGGCGCACCGGGGAGCTGTTTTTT
TRBJ1-1	15	TRBV5-1	-	-	CASSPMGGGNTEAFF	TGCGCCAGCAGCCCCATGGGGGGTGGGAACACTGAAGCTTTCTTT
TRBJ1-2	13	TRBV27	-	-	CASSFWGNYGYTF	TGTGCCAGCAGTTTTTGGGGTAACTATGGCTACACCTTC
TRBJ2-2	13	TRBV29-1	TRBD2	-	CSVYSGRPGELFF	TGCAGCGTCTATAGCGGGAGGCCCGGGGAGCTGTTTTTT
TRBJ2-1	15	TRBV9	TRBD2	-	CASSMGGSSYNEQFF	TGTGCCAGCAGTATGGGCGGGAGCTCCTACAATGAGCAGTTCTTC
TRBJ2-5	13	TRBV7-3	TRBD2	-	CASSPRGGETQYF	TGTGCCAGCAGCCCTCGGGGGGGAGAGACCCAGTACTTC
TRBJ1-3	14	TRBV6-1	-	once	CASIQGTSGNTIYF	TGTGCCAGCATTCAGGGAACCAGTGGAAACACCATATATTTT
TRBJ2-5	16	TRBV6-5	-	-	CASSYPDREGGETQYF	TGTGCCAGCAGTTACCCCGACAGGGAGGGGGGGGAGACCCAGTACTTC
TRBJ1-1	14	TRBV28	-	-	CASSLYPGGTEAFF	TGTGCCAGCAGTTTATACCCGGGGGGCACTGAAGCTTTCTTT
TRBJ1-1	14	TRBV6-1	TRBD1	-	CASSRQGANTEAFF	TGTGCCAGCAGCCGACAGGGGGCGAACACTGAAGCTTTCTTT
TRBJ1-5	19	TRBV13	-	-	CASSLPPVEGVRKNQPQHF	TGTGCCAGCAGCCTACCACCCGTCGAGGGCGTACGAAAGAATCAGCCCCAGCATTTT
TRBJ2-6	14	TRBV28	-	-	CASRPQSGANVLTF	TGTGCCAGCAGACCTCAGTCTGGGGCCAACGTCCTGACTTTC
TRBJ2-7	15	TRBV4-2	-	-	CASSQAAGEGFEQYF	TGTGCCAGCAGCCAAGCTGCAGGAGAAGGGTTCGAGCAGTACTTC
TRBJ1-1	13	TRBV6-5	-	few	CASSRPGAPYAFF	TGTGCCAGCAGCCGCCCCGGGGCCCCCTATGCTTTCTTT
TRBJ1-5	14	TRBV19	-	-	CASAPVYSNQPQHF	TGTGCATCAGCTCCGGTGTATAGCAATCAGCCCCAGCATTTT
TRBJ2-7	13	TRBV14	-	-	CASSLMKGGEQYF	TGTGCCAGCAGCCTCATGAAGGGCGGCGAGCAGTACTTC
TRBJ2-1	18	TRBV11-2	-	-	CASSSIRAPVLLGNEQFF	TGTGCCAGCAGCTCCATCCGGGCCCCAGTACTATTGGGCAATGAGCAGTTCTTC
TRBJ2-7	14	TRBV6-5	TRBD2	-	CASSRSGRAYEQYF	TGTGCCAGCAGTCGTAGCGGGAGAGCCTACGAGCAGTACTTC
TRBJ1-6	14	TRBV6-5	-	-	CASSRPGGRSPLHF	TGTGCCAGCAGTCGCCCGGGGGGGAGGTCACCCCTCCACTTT
TRBJ1-1	17	TRBV7-3	TRBD1	few	CASSSAGTGVMNTEAFF	TGTGCCAGCAGCTCCGCCGGGACAGGGGTTATGAACACTGAAGCTTTCTTT
TRBJ1-1	14	TRBV5-1	-	-	CASSFVQGNTEAFF	TGCGCCAGCAGCTTCGTGCAGGGGAACACTGAAGCTTTCTTT
TRBJ2-5	15	TRBV15	-	-	CATSRDPAGQETQYF	TGTGCCACCAGCAGAGATCCGGCGGGGCAAGAGACCCAGTACTTC
TRBJ1-1	16	TRBV4-2	-	few	CASSQDLSDTSTEAFF	TGTGCCAGCAGCCAAGATCTATCGGACACGAGCACTGAAGCTTTCTTT
TRBJ2-1	15	TRBV2	-	-	CASSESLTSNNEQFF	TGTGCCAGCAGTGAATCGTTGACCAGTAACAATGAGCAGTTCTTC
TRBJ1-1	13	TRBV7-9	-	-	CASSLGTNTEAFF	TGTGCCAGCAGCTTAGGGACCAACACTGAAGCTTTCTTT
TRBJ2-7	12	TRBV30	TRBD2	-	CAWSVTSGEQYF	TGTGCCTGGAGTGTAACTAGCGGCGAGCAGTACTTC
TRBJ1-3	11	TRBV6-6	-	-	CASTAGNTIYF	TGTGCCAGCACGGCGGGAAACACCATATATTTT
TRBJ2-2	15	TRBV29-1	-	once	CSVVLDSVNTGELFF	TGCAGCGTTGTGCTGGACTCGGTTAACACCGGGGAGCTGTTTTTT